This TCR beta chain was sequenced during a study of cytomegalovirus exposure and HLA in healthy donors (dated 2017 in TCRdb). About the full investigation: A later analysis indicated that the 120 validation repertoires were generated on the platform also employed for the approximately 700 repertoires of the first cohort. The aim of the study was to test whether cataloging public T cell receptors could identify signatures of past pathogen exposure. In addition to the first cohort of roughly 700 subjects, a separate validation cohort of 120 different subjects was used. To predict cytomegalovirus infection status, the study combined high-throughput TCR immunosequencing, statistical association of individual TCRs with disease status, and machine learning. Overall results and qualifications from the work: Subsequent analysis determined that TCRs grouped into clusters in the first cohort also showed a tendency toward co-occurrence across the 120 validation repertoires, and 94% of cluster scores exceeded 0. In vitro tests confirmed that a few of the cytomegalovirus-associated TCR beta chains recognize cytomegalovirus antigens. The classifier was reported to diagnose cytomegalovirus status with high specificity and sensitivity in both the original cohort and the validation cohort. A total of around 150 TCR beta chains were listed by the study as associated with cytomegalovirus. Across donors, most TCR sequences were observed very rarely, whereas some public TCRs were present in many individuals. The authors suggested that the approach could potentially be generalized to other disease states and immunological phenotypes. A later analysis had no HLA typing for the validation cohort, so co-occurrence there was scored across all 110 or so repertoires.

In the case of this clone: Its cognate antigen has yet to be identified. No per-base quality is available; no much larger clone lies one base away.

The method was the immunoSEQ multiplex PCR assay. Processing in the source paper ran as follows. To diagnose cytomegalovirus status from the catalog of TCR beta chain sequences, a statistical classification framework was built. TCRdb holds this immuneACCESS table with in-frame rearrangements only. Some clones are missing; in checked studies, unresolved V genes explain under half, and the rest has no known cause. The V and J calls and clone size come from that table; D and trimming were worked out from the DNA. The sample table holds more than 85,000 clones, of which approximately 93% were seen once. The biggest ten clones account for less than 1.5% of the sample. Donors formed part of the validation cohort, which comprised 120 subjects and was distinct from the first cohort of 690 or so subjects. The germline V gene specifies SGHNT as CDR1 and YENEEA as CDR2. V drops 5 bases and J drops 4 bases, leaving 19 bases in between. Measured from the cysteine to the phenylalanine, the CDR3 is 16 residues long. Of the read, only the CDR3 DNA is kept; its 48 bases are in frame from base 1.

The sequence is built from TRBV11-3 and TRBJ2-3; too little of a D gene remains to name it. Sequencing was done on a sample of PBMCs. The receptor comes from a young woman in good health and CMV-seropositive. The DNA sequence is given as TGTGCCAGCAGCCAGGCCGTAGGCGATATCGCAGATACGCAGTATTTT. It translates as CASSQAVGDIADTQYF.